This T cell receptor beta chain was obtained from a study of blood T cell repertoires in COVID-19. Clones were read by immunoSEQ multiplex PCR, and TCRdb kept only the in-frame ones, dropping some. Altogether about 300,000 clones are present, 86% being singletons, with the ten largest covering 4% to 5%. Looked up from germline, CDR1 is KGHSH and CDR2 is LQKENI. Trimming took 6 bases from V and 4 from J, leaving 12 bases between them. This CDR3 contains 13 residues. This clonotype was sampled from a man in his thirties or forties who had recovered from COVID-19. The chain uses TRBV18 and TRBJ1-2, with a weak D call TRBD1 (6 bases). The sequencing input was PBMCs or T cells enriched from blood (not recorded which). The CDR3 here is CASSDDRIYGYTF. Written as DNA, the CDR3 is TGTGCCAGCTCCGACGACAGGATCTATGGCTACACCTTC.